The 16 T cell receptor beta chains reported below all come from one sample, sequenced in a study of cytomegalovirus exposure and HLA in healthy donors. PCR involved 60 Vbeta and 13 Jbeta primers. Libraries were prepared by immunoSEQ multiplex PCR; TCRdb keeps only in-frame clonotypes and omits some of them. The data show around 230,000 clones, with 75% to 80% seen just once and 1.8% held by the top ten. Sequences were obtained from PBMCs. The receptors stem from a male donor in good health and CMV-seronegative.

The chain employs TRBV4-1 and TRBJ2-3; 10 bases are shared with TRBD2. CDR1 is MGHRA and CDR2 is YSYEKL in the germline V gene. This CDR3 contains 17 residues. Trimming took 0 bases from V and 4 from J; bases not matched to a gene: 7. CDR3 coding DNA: TGCGCCAGCAGCCAAGATATCAGCGGGGGGGCATCAGATACGCAGTATTTT. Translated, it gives CASSQDISGGASDTQYF.

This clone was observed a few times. CDR3 in DNA: TGTGCCAGCATCCCCGGTGATCTGAACACCGGGGAGCTGTTTTTT. Amino acids: CASIPGDLNTGELFF. The chain recombines TRBV2 with TRBJ2-2; D not certain. CDR1 is SNHLY, CDR2 FYNNEI, per germline. V was pared by 7 bases and J by 1 base, with 13 bases between. CDR3 length equals 15 residues.

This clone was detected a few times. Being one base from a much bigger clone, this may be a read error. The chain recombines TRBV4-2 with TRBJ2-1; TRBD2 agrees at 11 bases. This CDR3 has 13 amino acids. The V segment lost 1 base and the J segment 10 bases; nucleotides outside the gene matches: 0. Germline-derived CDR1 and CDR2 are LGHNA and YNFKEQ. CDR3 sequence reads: CASSQGLAGEQFF. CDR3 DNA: TGTGCCAGCAGCCAAGGACTAGCGGGGGAGCAGTTCTTC.

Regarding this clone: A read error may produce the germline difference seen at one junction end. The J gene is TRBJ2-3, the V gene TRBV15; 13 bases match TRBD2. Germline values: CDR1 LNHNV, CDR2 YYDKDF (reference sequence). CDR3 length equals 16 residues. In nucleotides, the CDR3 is TGTGCCACCTGCAGAAAACTAGCGGGAGGGACAGATACGCAGTATTTT. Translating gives CATCRKLAGGTDTQYF. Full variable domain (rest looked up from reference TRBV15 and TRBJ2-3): DAMVIQNPRYQVTQFGKPVTLSCSQTLNHNVMYWYQQKSSQAPKLLFHYYDKDFNNEADTPDNFQSRRPNTSFCFLDIRSPGLGDTAMYLCATCRKLAGGTDTQYFGPGTRLTVL.

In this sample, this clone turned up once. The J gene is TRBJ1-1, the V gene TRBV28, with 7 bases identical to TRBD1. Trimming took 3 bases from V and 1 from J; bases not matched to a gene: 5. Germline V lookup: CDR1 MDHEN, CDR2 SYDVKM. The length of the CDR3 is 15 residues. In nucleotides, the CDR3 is TGTGCCAGCAGTTTTCAGGGGGGAGGGAACACTGAAGCTTTCTTT. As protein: CASSFQGGGNTEAFF.

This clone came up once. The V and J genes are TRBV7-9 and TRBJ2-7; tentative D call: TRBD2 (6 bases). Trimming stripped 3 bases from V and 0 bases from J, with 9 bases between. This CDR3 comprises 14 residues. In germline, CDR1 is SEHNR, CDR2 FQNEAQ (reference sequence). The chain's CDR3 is CASSFGGASYEQYF. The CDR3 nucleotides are TGTGCCAGCAGCTTCGGCGGGGCCTCCTACGAGCAGTACTTC.

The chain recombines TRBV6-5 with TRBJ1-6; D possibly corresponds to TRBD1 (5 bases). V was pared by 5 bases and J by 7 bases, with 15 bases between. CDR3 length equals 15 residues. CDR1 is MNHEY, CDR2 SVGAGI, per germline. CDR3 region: CASSVPGDLNSPLHF. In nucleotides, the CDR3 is TGTGCCAGCAGTGTCCCGGGGGATTTGAATTCACCCCTCCACTTT.

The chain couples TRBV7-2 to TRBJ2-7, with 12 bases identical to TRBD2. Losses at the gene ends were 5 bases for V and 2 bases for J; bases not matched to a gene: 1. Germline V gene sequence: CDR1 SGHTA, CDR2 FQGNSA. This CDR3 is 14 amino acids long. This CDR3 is CASSRLAGAYEQYF. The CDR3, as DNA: TGTGCCAGCAGCCGACTAGCGGGAGCCTACGAGCAGTACTTC.

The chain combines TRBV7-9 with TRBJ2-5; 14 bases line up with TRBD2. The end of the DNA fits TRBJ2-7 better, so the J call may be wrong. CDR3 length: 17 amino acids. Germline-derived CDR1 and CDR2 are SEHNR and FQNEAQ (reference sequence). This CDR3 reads CASSPRTSGGPNYEQYF. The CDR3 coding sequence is TGTGCCAGCAGCCCGAGGACTAGCGGGGGGCCTAATTACGAGCAGTACTTC.

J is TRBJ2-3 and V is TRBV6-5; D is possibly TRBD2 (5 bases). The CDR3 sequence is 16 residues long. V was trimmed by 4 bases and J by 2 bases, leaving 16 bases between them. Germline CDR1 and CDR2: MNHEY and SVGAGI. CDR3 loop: CASSSGGLLITDTQYF. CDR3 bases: TGTGCCAGCAGTTCCGGTGGACTTCTAATCACAGATACGCAGTATTTT.

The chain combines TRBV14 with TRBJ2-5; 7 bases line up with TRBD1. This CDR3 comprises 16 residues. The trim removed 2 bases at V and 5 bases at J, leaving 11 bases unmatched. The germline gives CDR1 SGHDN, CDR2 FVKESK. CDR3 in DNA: TGTGCCAGCAGCCAACACCACGCGGGCAGGGGGGAGACCCAGTACTTC. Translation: CASSQHHAGRGETQYF.

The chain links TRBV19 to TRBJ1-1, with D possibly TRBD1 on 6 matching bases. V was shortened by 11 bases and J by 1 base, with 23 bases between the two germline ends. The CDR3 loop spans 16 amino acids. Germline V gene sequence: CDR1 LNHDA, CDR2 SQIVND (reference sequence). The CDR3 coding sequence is TGTGCCGTACGGTGGGGGCCAGGAGTAGGGAACACTGAAGCTTTCTTT. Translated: CAVRWGPGVGNTEAFF.

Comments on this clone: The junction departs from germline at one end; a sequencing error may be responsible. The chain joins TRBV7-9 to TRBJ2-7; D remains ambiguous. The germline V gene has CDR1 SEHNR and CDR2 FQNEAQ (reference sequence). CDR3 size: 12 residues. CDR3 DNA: TGTTCCAGCAGCTTCCCATTTGACGAGCAGTACTTC. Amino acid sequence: CSSSFPFDEQYF.

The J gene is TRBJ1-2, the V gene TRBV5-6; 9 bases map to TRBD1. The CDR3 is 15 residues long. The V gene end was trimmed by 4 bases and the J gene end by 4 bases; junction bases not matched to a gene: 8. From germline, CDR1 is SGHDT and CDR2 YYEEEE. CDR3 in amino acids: CASSPRWGQGYGYTF. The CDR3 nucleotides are TGTGCCAGCAGCCCAAGGTGGGGACAGGGCTATGGCTACACCTTC.

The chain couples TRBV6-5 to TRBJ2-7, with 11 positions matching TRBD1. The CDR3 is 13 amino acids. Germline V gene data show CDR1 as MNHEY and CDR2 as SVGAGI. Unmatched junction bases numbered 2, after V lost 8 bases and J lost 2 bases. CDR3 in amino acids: CASRDRGTYEQYF. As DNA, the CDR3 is TGTGCCAGCCGGGACAGGGGGACCTACGAGCAGTACTTC.

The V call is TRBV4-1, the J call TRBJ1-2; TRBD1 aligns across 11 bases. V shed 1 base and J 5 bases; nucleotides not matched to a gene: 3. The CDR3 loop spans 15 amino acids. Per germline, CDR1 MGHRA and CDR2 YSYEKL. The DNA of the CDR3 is TGCGCCAGCAGCCAAGCTGGGACAGGGGGTTATGGCTACACCTTC. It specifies CASSQAGTGGYGYTF.